The 28 T cell receptor beta chains listed next were all sequenced from one sample in a study of shared clonotypes between healthy human individuals. As defined, naive CD8 cells were CD45RO-negative and positively selected for CCR7, with terminally differentiated effector memory CD45RA+ cells excluded. Measured with immunoSEQ multiplex PCR; TCRdb has only the in-frame clones, and not every one. This table holds about 700,000 clones, about 90% found once. The source material was naive CD8+ T cells sorted from blood. These receptors were collected from a man aged 25 to 45 in good health.

The chain is built from TRBV27 and TRBJ2-5, with 7 bases aligning to TRBD2. The J segment lost 6 bases and the V segment lost 4 bases, leaving 11 bases of the junction unmatched. Germline V gene lookup returns CDR1 MNHEY and CDR2 SMNVEV (reference sequence). The CDR3 length is 15 residues. In DNA, the CDR3 is TGTGCCAGCAGTTCAACATCGGGAGGCCCGAAGACCCAGTACTTC. It translates to CASSSTSGGPKTQYF.

The chain carries TRBV7-9 and TRBJ1-2; D is unclear. Germline assignment: CDR1 SEHNR and CDR2 FQNEAQ (reference sequence). CDR3 length equals 11 residues. V lost 3 bases to trimming and J lost 8 bases, with 7 bases between them. The CDR3: CASSFNEGYTF. DNA for the CDR3: TGTGCCAGCAGCTTCAATGAGGGCTACACCTTC.

V and J are TRBV7-2 and TRBJ2-3, with 7 bases matching TRBD2. This CDR3 contains 13 residues. Trimming took 4 bases from V and 11 from J; bases not matched to a gene: 9. Germline V CDR1 and CDR2: SGHTA, FQGNSA. The CDR3 loop is CASSSTGGSEQYF. The CDR3 nucleotides read TGTGCCAGCAGCTCGACGGGCGGGAGCGAGCAGTATTTT.

V and J are TRBV11-3 and TRBJ1-1; D uncertain. CDR1 is SGHNT, CDR2 YENEEA, per germline. There are 13 residues in the CDR3. The V end lost 0 bases, the J end lost 8 bases, and 10 bases lay between the germline ends. The CDR3 reads CASSLDSSEEAFF. As DNA, the CDR3 is TGTGCCAGCAGCTTAGACTCTTCAGAAGAAGCTTTCTTT.

This chain uses TRBV9 with TRBJ1-1; TRBD1 is a possible D gene (5 bases). This CDR3 contains 14 residues. The germline V gene has CDR1 SGDLS and CDR2 YYNGEE. V lost 0 bases to trimming and J lost 3 bases, with 9 bases between them. CDR3 in amino acids: CASSVARADTEAFF. The CDR3 DNA sequence: TGTGCCAGCAGCGTAGCCAGGGCGGACACTGAAGCTTTCTTT.

V gene TRBV6-6 combines with J gene TRBJ2-2; D is unclear. CDR3 length equals 12 residues. In germline, CDR1 is MNHNY, CDR2 SVGAGI (reference sequence). Trimming took 0 bases from V and 7 from J, leaving 3 bases between them. In DNA, the CDR3 is TGTGCCAGCAGTTACTCGAACGGGGAGCTGTTTTTT. It yields the protein CASSYSNGELFF.

This chain links TRBV28 with TRBJ2-1, with TRBD1 as a possible D gene (5 bases). Trimming took 3 bases from V and 7 from J, leaving 16 bases between them. The CDR3 runs to 15 residues. Germline values: CDR1 MDHEN, CDR2 SYDVKM. Here the CDR3 reads CASSFVPGSENEQFF. The CDR3 DNA follows: TGTGCCAGCAGTTTCGTTCCAGGGTCGGAAAATGAGCAGTTCTTC.

CDR3 bases: TGTGCCAGCAGTGCCCGCCGAACTTGTCGGGACAGTTTACCGTGTGAAGCTTTCTTT. It encodes CASSARRTCRDSLPCEAFF. V and J are TRBV6-1 and TRBJ1-1, with 7 bases lining up with TRBD1. Germline V gene data show CDR1 as MNHNS and CDR2 as SASEGT. The CDR3 has 19 residues. J was trimmed by 7 bases and V by 4 bases; bases with no gene match: 24.

The count of this clone is one. The junction departs from the called germline gene at one end, perhaps through a read error. V and J are TRBV27 and TRBJ2-1; 10 bases are shared with TRBD1. Germline CDR1 reads MNHEY; CDR2 reads SMNVEV (reference sequence). The CDR3 is 11 residues long. As DNA, the CDR3 is TGTGCCAGCAGTTCCGGGACAGGGGAAGTCTTC. Translation gives CASSSGTGEVF.

In this sample, this clone turned up once. This chain uses TRBV28 with TRBJ2-2, with D possibly called TRBD1 or TRBD2 (6 bases each). In germline, CDR1 is MDHEN, CDR2 SYDVKM. CDR3 length: 17 amino acids. V was shortened by 2 bases and J by 1 base, with 14 bases between the two germline ends. For the CDR3, the DNA is TGTGCCAGCAGTTTAAATCGGGGGCTCTTGAACACCGGGGAGCTGTTTTTT. It codes for CASSLNRGLLNTGELFF.

Comment on this clone: Other DNA sequences within the sample encode an identical CDR3. This chain connects TRBV27 to TRBJ2-1, with 7 bases matching TRBD2. CDR3 length: 15 amino acids. V was pared by 2 bases and J by 4 bases, with 5 bases of the junction left unmatched. The germline V gene encodes CDR1 MNHEY and CDR2 SMNVEV (reference sequence). CDR3: CASSLTAGAYNEQFF. The CDR3, as DNA: TGTGCCAGCAGTTTAACGGCGGGAGCGTACAATGAGCAGTTCTTC.

This chain links TRBV28 with TRBJ2-1; 14 bases fit TRBD2. CDR1 is MDHEN, CDR2 SYDVKM, per germline. There are 15 residues in the CDR3. V shed 2 bases, J shed 9 bases, and the junction held 3 bases outside the gene matches. The CDR3 region is CASSLPGLAGAEQFF. The CDR3 DNA reads as TGTGCCAGCAGTTTACCGGGACTAGCGGGAGCTGAGCAGTTCTTC.

The chain recombines TRBV21-1 with TRBJ2-3; the D call TRBD2 from the table was never checked on the DNA. TRBV21-1 is a pseudogene. This CDR3 region has 18 residues. The CDR3 reads CASSKGVGGGGVADTQYF. CDR3 sequence (DNA): TGTGCCAGCAGCAAAGGCGTCGGAGGGGGAGGGGTCGCAGATACGCAGTATTTT.

The rearrangement joins TRBV10-2 to TRBJ1-2; 11 bases agree with TRBD1. Per the germline V gene, CDR1 is WSHSY and CDR2 is SAAADI. The J segment lost 8 bases and the V segment lost 7 bases, leaving 9 bases of the junction unmatched. The CDR3 loop spans 14 amino acids. The CDR3 sequence is CASTTGTGGVGYTF. As DNA, the CDR3 is TGCGCCAGCACTACCGGGACAGGGGGAGTCGGCTACACCTTC.

This chain uses TRBV7-6 with TRBJ2-7; D remains ambiguous. The CDR3 has 12 residues. The V end was cut by 5 bases, the J end by 5 bases, with 10 bases between. The germline V gene encodes CDR1 SGHVS and CDR2 FNYEAQ. The CDR3 coding sequence is TGTGCCAGCAGCCCGCCCAGCGACGAGCAGTACTTC. This translates into CASSPPSDEQYF. The complete variable domain, with remaining parts taken from reference TRBV7-6 and TRBJ2-7, reads GAGVSQSPRYKVTKRGQDVALRCDPISGHVSLYWYRQALGQGPEFLTYFNYEAQQDKSGLPNDRFSAERPEGSISTLTIQRTEQRDSAMYRCASSPPSDEQYFGPGTRLTVT.

The chain employs TRBV21-1 and TRBJ1-4; TRBD1 is the table's D call, not checked against the DNA. TRBV21-1 is an annotated pseudogene. The CDR3 consists of 14 residues. The CDR3, as DNA: TGTGCCAGCAGCAACGGGACAGGGAATGAAAAACTGTTTTTT. It codes for CASSNGTGNEKLFF.

The gene calls are TRBV29-1 and TRBJ2-5, with unresolved D. The CDR3 is 13 residues long. Trimming shortened V by 3 bases and J by 3 bases, and 11 bases separated the two germline ends. The germline CDR1 and CDR2 sequences are SQVTM and ANQGSEA. CDR3: CSVDHHSEETQYF. The CDR3 DNA sequence: TGCAGCGTTGATCATCACTCCGAAGAGACCCAGTACTTC. The variable domain in full, completed from reference TRBV29-1 and TRBJ2-5, reads SAVISQKPSRDICQRGTSLTIQCQVDSQVTMMFWYRQQPGQSLTLIATANQGSEATYESGFVIDKFPISRPNLTFSTLTVSNMSPEDSSIYLCSVDHHSEETQYFGPGTRLLVL.

The V and J genes are TRBV30 and TRBJ2-1; TRBD2 aligns across 11 bases. CDR3 length: 13 residues. V trimming: 8 bases; J trimming: 9 bases; junction bases outside the gene matches: 9. Germline lookup yields CDR1 GTSNPN and CDR2 SVGIG (reference sequence). The CDR3 sequence is CARDSGRAGEQFF. The CDR3 DNA sequence: TGTGCCAGAGATAGCGGGAGGGCCGGTGAGCAGTTCTTC.

V is TRBV5-1 and J is TRBJ2-7; 7 bases map to TRBD1. CDR3 length: 14 residues. The germline V gene encodes CDR1 SGHRS and CDR2 YFSETQ. J gave up 3 bases and V 0 bases, and 3 bases lay outside the gene matches. In DNA form, the CDR3 reads TGCGCCAGCAGCTTGGATCCAGGGGGCTACGAGCAGTACTTC. Translation gives CASSLDPGGYEQYF. The full variable domain, rest sourced from reference TRBV5-1 and TRBJ2-7, is KAGVTQTPRYLIKTRGQQVTLSCSPISGHRSVSWYQQTPGQGLQFLFEYFSETQRNKGNFPGRFSGRQFSNSRSEMNVSTLELGDSALYLCASSLDPGGYEQYFGPGTRLTVT.

The V gene is TRBV5-5, the J gene TRBJ1-1, with 7 bases that match TRBD1. Germline CDR1 reads SGHKS; CDR2 reads YYEKEE (reference sequence). The CDR3 runs to 14 residues. J gave up 8 bases and V 1 base, and 8 bases lay outside the gene matches. The DNA of the CDR3 is TGTGCCAGCAGCTTGAGGGGGCAGGGAATGGAAGCTTTCTTT. Translated: CASSLRGQGMEAFF. Together with reference TRBV5-5 and TRBJ1-1, the CDR3 gives the full variable domain: DAGVTQSPTHLIKTRGQQVTLRCSPISGHKSVSWYQQVLGQGPQFIFQYYEKEERGRGNFPDRFSARQFPNYSSELNVNALLLGDSALYLCASSLRGQGMEAFFGQGTRLTVV.

The chain joins TRBV5-1 to TRBJ2-7; 10 nucleotides line up with TRBD2. Germline-derived CDR1 and CDR2 are SGHRS and YFSETQ. The ends lost 4 bases at V and 6 bases at J; junction bases unmatched: 10. CDR3 length equals 15 residues. This CDR3 reads CASSAFPSGSREQYF. DNA for the CDR3: TGCGCCAGCAGCGCATTTCCTAGCGGGAGTCGCGAGCAGTACTTC.

DNA of the CDR3: TGTGCCAGCACCATTGGGGGACTAGCTGGAAATACGCAGTATTTT. Amino acids: CASTIGGLAGNTQYF. V and J are TRBV27 and TRBJ2-3; 9 bases line up with TRBD2. Germline assignment: CDR1 MNHEY and CDR2 SMNVEV (reference sequence). With V trimmed by 7 bases and J by 7 bases, 12 bases remained unmatched. CDR3 size: 15 residues.

This chain connects TRBV11-2 to TRBJ2-1; no definite D call. Between the trimmed V and J ends, which lost 1 base and 8 bases, there was a span of 9 bases. CDR1 SGHAT and CDR2 FQNNGV come from the germline V gene. This CDR3 contains 13 residues. The CDR3 DNA sequence: TGTGCCAGCAGCTTAGGTGGGCCATATGAGCAGTTCTTC. Protein: CASSLGGPYEQFF.

This chain connects TRBV7-6 to TRBJ2-1; D not resolved. The V end was cut by 0 bases, the J end by 0 bases, with 12 bases between. The CDR3 extends over 17 amino acids. Germline values: CDR1 SGHVS, CDR2 FNYEAQ. CDR3 in DNA: TGTGCCAGCAGCTTAGCCACGGTTGGTAGCTCCTACAATGAGCAGTTCTTC. Protein sequence: CASSLATVGSSYNEQFF.

The chain uses TRBV7-6 and TRBJ1-1; 7 positions agree with TRBD1. Germline V gene lookup returns CDR1 SGHVS and CDR2 FNYEAQ. The V segment lost 5 bases and the J segment 1 base; nucleotides outside the gene matches: 4. The CDR3 sequence is 14 residues long. In DNA, the CDR3 is TGTGCCAGCAGCATCGGGACAGCGAACACTGAAGCTTTCTTT. Translating gives CASSIGTANTEAFF. Full variable domain (rest looked up from reference TRBV7-6 and TRBJ1-1): GAGVSQSPRYKVTKRGQDVALRCDPISGHVSLYWYRQALGQGPEFLTYFNYEAQQDKSGLPNDRFSAERPEGSISTLTIQRTEQRDSAMYRCASSIGTANTEAFFGQGTRLTVV.

This rearrangement joins TRBV27 to TRBJ2-7; 10 nucleotides align to TRBD2. The CDR3 covers 15 residues. Germline-derived CDR1 and CDR2 are MNHEY and SMNVEV (reference sequence). Unmatched junction bases numbered 8, after V lost 6 bases and J lost 3 bases. The CDR3 nucleotides are TGTGCCAGCAGCGTTGGGAGCGGGAGGGACTACGAGCAGTACTTC. As protein: CASSVGSGRDYEQYF.

This chain connects TRBV9 to TRBJ2-5; 13 bases fit TRBD2. J gave up 5 bases and V 4 bases, and 14 bases lay outside the gene matches. The length of the CDR3 is 18 residues. Per the germline V gene, CDR1 is SGDLS and CDR2 is YYNGEE. The CDR3 reads CASSPAGTSGTWRETQYF. The CDR3 DNA follows: TGTGCCAGCAGCCCCGCCGGGACTAGCGGGACTTGGCGGGAGACCCAGTACTTC.

This chain links TRBV5-1 with TRBJ2-5; tentative D call: TRBD1 (6 bases). Germline assignment: CDR1 SGHRS and CDR2 YFSETQ. The length of the CDR3 is 22 residues. The V end was cut by 0 bases, the J end by 2 bases, with 32 bases between. In nucleotides, the CDR3 is TGCGCCAGCAGCTTGGGGCTCCAGGACAGCCCGGGATTAAACCTTCTTCAAGAGACCCAGTACTTC. Protein product: CASSLGLQDSPGLNLLQETQYF. The full variable domain, in which reference TRBV5-1 and TRBJ2-5 provide the parts outside the CDR3, is KAGVTQTPRYLIKTRGQQVTLSCSPISGHRSVSWYQQTPGQGLQFLFEYFSETQRNKGNFPGRFSGRQFSNSRSEMNVSTLELGDSALYLCASSLGLQDSPGLNLLQETQYFGPGTRLLVL.